The rows below give T cell receptor beta chains drawn from one sample of a study of T cell repertoires in cytomegalovirus infection. TCRdb passed the reads through MiXCR, listing each CDR3 protein once. The table shows roughly 300,000 distinct CDR3 sequences, with 9.5% occurring only once. The sequenced sample was PBMCs. The receptors were sampled from a human donor in good health (CMV status not recorded). Some clones in this sample may be carry-over from other donors' samples. The CDR3 runs from the conserved cysteine through the conserved F or W. A D gene is named only where the DNA matches it firmly. Some rows have no size entry. The others give once, few or many, or a class for an expanded clone.

>TRBJ1-6|TRBD1|many|TRBV10-3
TGTGCCATCAGGGATAGACAGGGGGCTAAGGATTCACCCCTCCACTTT
CAIRDRQGAKDSPLHF
>TRBJ1-2|-|-|TRBV7-6
TGTGCCAGCAGCTTAGGACAGAATTTCTATGGCTACACCTTC
CASSLGQNFYGYTF
>TRBJ2-7|-|few|TRBV13
TGTGCCAGCAGCTCTCCGGGACTCATGAATGTCCGTTGGTCCCCCCACGAGCAGTACTTC
CASSSPGLMNVRWSPHEQYF
>TRBJ1-5|-|few|TRBV24-1
TGTGCCACCAGTGATCCCCCTCATGGGCCCCAGCATTTT
CATSDPPHGPQHF
>TRBJ2-3|TRBD2|many|TRBV7-2
TGTGCCAGCAGCCCCGGACTAGCCGGGACGCAGTATTTT
CASSPGLAGTQYF
>TRBJ2-7|TRBD2|few|TRBV7-4
TGTGCCAGCAAAGCGCTTCCTCTAGCGGGCTGGTACGACGATTCCTACGAGCAGTACTTC
CASKALPLAGWYDDSYEQYF
>TRBJ2-3|TRBD2|many|TRBV7-2
TGTGCCAGCAGCTTAAGCCCACTAGCGGGGGGCACAGATACGCAGTATTTT
CASSLSPLAGGTDTQYF
>TRBJ2-5|-|few|TRBV27
TGTGCCAGCAGTCCCCGACGAACACACCAAGAGACCCAGTACTTC
CASSPRRTHQETQYF
>TRBJ1-5|-|many|TRBV7-2
TGTGCCAGCAGCTTAGCAAGGGAGCAGCCAGGAAATCAGCCCCAGCATTTT
CASSLAREQPGNQPQHF
>TRBJ2-7|-|few|TRBV29-1
TGCAGCGTTGTAAGGGCGGAGGGTACCTACGAGCAGTACTTC
CSVVRAEGTYEQYF
>TRBJ1-2|TRBD1|-|TRBV6-8
TGTGCCAGCAGTGGGACAGGGTCCCTGGGCAACTATGGCTACACCTTC
CASSGTGSLGNYGYTF
>TRBJ1-2|-|many|TRBV7-2
TGTGCCAGCAGCATTACAGGCCAATCTAACTATGGCTACACCTTC
CASSITGQSNYGYTF
>TRBJ2-3|-|few|TRBV2
TGTGCCAGCAGTGAAGAAGCGACCGCTTACACAGATACGCAGTATTTT
CASSEEATAYTDTQYF
>TRBJ2-5|TRBD2|many|TRBV12-3/TRBV12-4
TGTGCCAGCTCCAACTTTGGGGGGGGAGAGACCCAGTACTTC
CASSNFGGGETQYF
>TRBJ2-1|-|-|TRBV25-1
TGTGCCAGCAGTGAGCCACAGCCCTACAATGAGCAGTTCTTC
CASSEPQPYNEQFF
>TRBJ1-1|-|many|TRBV19
TGTGCCAGTAGGGACATCGGGGGGGCGAACACTGAAGCTTTCTTT
CASRDIGGANTEAFF
>TRBJ1-3|-|few|TRBV6-5
TGTGCCAGCAGTTTAAACCGACTAAGCTCTGGAAACACCATATATTTT
CASSLNRLSSGNTIYF
>TRBJ2-7|-|many|TRBV6-2/TRBV6-3
TGTGCCAGCAGTACCCCCGCTGGGATGAGCTACGAGCAGTACTTC
CASSTPAGMSYEQYF
>TRBJ2-4|-|many|TRBV7-2
TGTGCCAGCAGCCCTCCCCGGACCGAAGCCAAAAACATTCAGTACTTC
CASSPPRTEAKNIQYF
>TRBJ1-1|TRBD1|many|TRBV7-2
TGTGCCAGCAGCTTATCTTCTCAGGGGGGGACTGAAGCTTTCTTT
CASSLSSQGGTEAFF
>TRBJ1-1|TRBD1|few|TRBV19
TGTGCCAGTAGTTCAGGGACAGGGGGCTCGAACACTGAAGCTTTCTTT
CASSSGTGGSNTEAFF
>TRBJ1-1|-|many|TRBV4-1
TGCGCCAGCAGCCAACGGATGAACACTGAAGCTTTCTTT
CASSQRMNTEAFF
>TRBJ1-2|TRBD1|many|TRBV7-9
TGTGCCAGCGGCAGGGGGGCAGGGGCCTCCTATGGCTACACCTTC
CASGRGAGASYGYTF
>TRBJ2-5|-|many|TRBV7-2
TGTGCCAGCGGGTTGCGCTTCGGAGAGACCCAGTACTTC
CASGLRFGETQYF
>TRBJ1-5|TRBD1|-|TRBV28
TGTGCCAGCAGTTCTCAAACAGGGGGCAATCAGCCCCAGCATTTT
CASSSQTGGNQPQHF
>TRBJ1-5|TRBD1|many|TRBV28
TGTGCCAGCAGACGGACAGGGGGGACGTTTAGCAATCAGCCCCAGCATTTT
CASRRTGGTFSNQPQHF
>TRBJ1-6|-|few|TRBV14
TGTGCCAGCAGCCAGGGTCTCAATTCACCCCTCCACTTT
CASSQGLNSPLHF
>TRBJ1-1|-|-|TRBV9
TGTGCCAGCAGCGCGGGGTGGAAGAACACTGAAGCTTTCTTT
CASSAGWKNTEAFF
>TRBJ1-1|TRBD1|many|TRBV7-2
TGTGCCAGCAGCTTGGGGGACAGGGTGAGGACTGAAGCTTTCTTT
CASSLGDRVRTEAFF
>TRBJ2-4|TRBD1|many|TRBV6-2/TRBV6-3
TGTGCCAGCAGCCCAGAGCTGGGACAGACCTTAAACATTCAGTACTTC
CASSPELGQTLNIQYF
>TRBJ2-7|-|-|TRBV6-6
TGTGCCAGCAGTTACTCGAGGGCGGGGACCTACGAGCAGTACTTC
CASSYSRAGTYEQYF
>TRBJ2-5|-|many|TRBV7-2
TGTGCCAGCAGCTCCAGACTACTAGAGACCCAGTACTTC
CASSSRLLETQYF
>TRBJ2-7|-|many|TRBV6-2/TRBV6-3
TGTGCCAGCAGCTACAAGCGGACAGTCGAGCAGTACTTC
CASSYKRTVEQYF
>TRBJ2-1|TRBD2|many|TRBV7-9
TGTGCCAGCAGCTTCAGTGGACTAGCGTTTGAGCAGTTCTTC
CASSFSGLAFEQFF
>TRBJ1-2|-|many|TRBV12-3/TRBV12-4
TGTGCCAGCAACAGGGTCCCCAGCTATGGCTACACCTTC
CASNRVPSYGYTF
>TRBJ1-3|-|-|TRBV6-6
TGTGCCAGCAGTTTCCCGGGAGTCGGGTCCGACACCATATATTTT
CASSFPGVGSDTIYF
>TRBJ2-7|-|-|TRBV7-8
TGTGCCAGCAGCTTAGCTAGCCTCCTCACGACCTACGAGCAGTACTTC
CASSLASLLTTYEQYF
>TRBJ1-5|TRBD1|-|TRBV28
TGTGCCAGCAGTTTGACTTGGGGACAGGGATATTCTAGCAATCAGCCCCAGCATTTT
CASSLTWGQGYSSNQPQHF
>TRBJ1-1|-|many|TRBV7-2
TGTGCCAGCAGCTTGTCGGGGGCGAGTACTGAAGCTTTCTTT
CASSLSGASTEAFF
>TRBJ1-1|-|-|TRBV15
TGTGCCACCAGCCACACCCTACGGGCTGAAGCTTTCTTT
CATSHTLRAEAFF